This T cell receptor beta chain was sequenced in a study of cytomegalovirus exposure and HLA in healthy donors. Primers: 60 Vbeta forward and 13 Jbeta reverse. TCRdb's copy holds only in-frame clones and misses some; the assay was immunoSEQ multiplex PCR. The sample consists of 160,000 or so clones, around 80% of them appearing once. Findings and caveats of the study: Sequencing likely generated an artifact that appeared as a cluster of highly shared sequence variants.

On this clone itself: What it recognizes is unknown.

Trimming took 0 bases from V and 7 from J, leaving 10 bases between them. This CDR3 is built from 13 residues. From germline, CDR1 is SGDLS and CDR2 YYNGEE. The rearrangement uses TRBV9 and TRBJ1-1; tentatively, D is TRBD1 (5 bases). The sequencing sample was made of PBMCs. The sequence was obtained from a middle-aged woman in good health and CMV-seropositive. CDR3 region: CASSVVGVGEAFF. Written as DNA, the CDR3 is TGTGCCAGCAGCGTAGTAGGGGTGGGTGAAGCTTTCTTT.